These T cell receptor beta chains were read from a single sample in a study of blood T cell repertoires in COVID-19. Clones were read by immunoSEQ multiplex PCR, and TCRdb kept only the in-frame ones, dropping some. In the table there are 100,000 to 150,000 clones, around two thirds of which are singletons. The sequenced sample was peripheral blood. The receptors stem from a woman between 65 and 79 years old with acute or convalescent COVID-19. Both conserved end residues are part of each CDR3. The order of the fields is V gene, clone size, D gene, J gene, CDR3 protein, CDR3 DNA. A D gene is named only where the DNA matches it firmly. Only some rows state a clone size, as once, few, many or a class for expanded clones.

>TRBV29-1|NA|NA|TRBJ1-1
CSVGMQGAPRTEAFF
TGCAGCGTTGGGATGCAGGGCGCCCCCCGAACTGAAGCTTTCTTT
>TRBV28|NA|NA|TRBJ1-1
CASSFKGRTEAFF
TGTGCCAGCAGTTTCAAAGGGAGAACTGAAGCTTTCTTT
>TRBV3-1/TRBV3-2|NA|TRBD2|TRBJ2-7
CASSRGGAISWEQYF
TGTGCCAGCAGCCGCGGGGGAGCCATTTCTTGGGAGCAGTACTTC
>TRBV19|many|NA|TRBJ2-7
CASSKQGQSSYEQYF
TGTGCCAGTAGTAAACAGGGCCAGAGCTCCTACGAGCAGTACTTC
>TRBV21-1|NA|NA|TRBJ2-7
CASSKKEPGQGDEQYF
TGTGCCAGCAGCAAAAAAGAACCGGGACAGGGGGACGAGCAGTACTTC
>TRBV6-5|NA|NA|TRBJ2-7
CASSLTKSYEQYF
TGTGCCAGCAGCCTGACAAAATCCTACGAGCAGTACTTC
>TRBV7-2|NA|NA|TRBJ1-6
CASSLAGGYNSPLHF
TGTGCCAGCAGCTTAGCAGGGGGCTATAATTCACCCCTCCACTTT
>TRBV4-3|NA|TRBD1|TRBJ2-1
CASSQDLGTGVYNEQFF
TGCGCCAGCAGCCAAGATCTTGGGACAGGGGTCTACAATGAGCAGTTCTTC
>TRBV12-5|NA|TRBD1|TRBJ1-4
CASGLGQGGGAEKLFF
TGTGCTAGTGGTTTGGGACAGGGTGGAGGTGCTGAAAAACTGTTTTTT
>TRBV12-3/TRBV12-4|NA|NA|TRBJ1-2
CASSLRGRDGYTF
TGTGCCAGCAGTTTACGAGGGAGGGATGGCTACACCTTC
>TRBV14|once|TRBD1|TRBJ2-5
CASSHMTGRETQYF
TGTGCCAGCAGCCACATGACAGGGCGGGAGACCCAGTACTTC
>TRBV3-1/TRBV3-2|NA|TRBD2|TRBJ2-7
CASSQELSGVTEQYF
TGTGCCAGCAGCCAAGAGCTTAGCGGGGTTACCGAGCAGTACTTC
>TRBV4-1|NA|NA|TRBJ2-5
CASSQETAEETQYF
TGCGCCAGCAGCCAAGAGACAGCTGAAGAGACCCAGTACTTC
>TRBV7-9|few|NA|TRBJ1-3
CASSLGGGSGNTIYF
TGTGCCAGCAGCTTAGGAGGGGGTTCCGGAAACACCATATATTTT
>TRBV5-4|NA|TRBD2|TRBJ2-7
CASSRSLAGSYEQYF
TGTGCCAGCAGCAGGAGCCTAGCGGGAAGCTACGAGCAGTACTTC
>TRBV19|NA|NA|TRBJ1-1
CASFAGVNTEAFF
TGTGCCAGTTTCGCAGGGGTAAACACTGAAGCTTTCTTT
>TRBV12-5|NA|TRBD2|TRBJ2-5
CASGLAGTSGGAGETQYF
TGTGCTAGTGGTTTGGCCGGGACTAGCGGGGGGGCCGGAGAGACCCAGTACTTC
>TRBV4-3|NA|NA|TRBJ1-4
CASSLYGGDEKLFF
TGCGCCAGCAGTCTTTATGGGGGCGATGAAAAACTGTTTTTT
>TRBV29-1|NA|TRBD1|TRBJ1-1
CSARGTGWAEAFF
TGCAGCGCACGGGGGACAGGGTGGGCTGAAGCTTTCTTT
>TRBV3-1/TRBV3-2|once|NA|TRBJ1-2
CASSLRGVFGYTF
TGTGCCAGCAGCCTCAGGGGAGTGTTCGGCTACACCTTC
>TRBV7-6|NA|NA|TRBJ1-6
CASSLVDSSYNSPLHF
TGTGCCAGCAGCTTAGTGGACAGCTCCTATAATTCACCCCTCCACTTT
>TRBV7-9|NA|TRBD1|TRBJ1-4
CASSAGQGEKLFF
TGTGCCAGCAGCGCGGGACAGGGTGAAAAACTGTTTTTT
>TRBV9|NA|TRBD1|TRBJ2-4
CASSVSSGQGLWNIQYF
TGTGCCAGCAGCGTCTCCTCGGGACAGGGGTTGTGGAACATTCAGTACTTC
>TRBV27|NA|TRBD1|TRBJ2-7
CASRTPYLGRGRSSYEQYF
TGTGCCAGCAGAACACCGTATCTGGGCAGGGGGCGAAGCTCCTACGAGCAGTACTTC
>TRBV28|NA|NA|TRBJ2-5
CASSSGGREETQYF
TGTGCCAGCAGCTCCGGGGGGCGGGAAGAGACCCAGTACTTC
>TRBV9|NA|NA|TRBJ1-1
CASSVGGTANTEAFF
TGTGCCAGCAGCGTAGGCGGGACGGCAAACACTGAAGCTTTCTTT
>TRBV9|NA|TRBD2|TRBJ2-3
CASSPRDYPTHTQYF
TGTGCCAGCAGCCCCCGGGACTACCCCACGCATACGCAGTATTTT
>TRBV10-3|NA|TRBD1|TRBJ1-2
CAIRTGQGYTF
TGTGCCATCAGGACAGGGCAGGGCTACACCTTC
>TRBV24-1|NA|TRBD1|TRBJ1-1
CATSDLRGRTGAPPEAFF
TGTGCCACCAGTGATTTACGGGGTCGGACAGGGGCCCCCCCTGAAGCTTTCTTT
>TRBV7-2|NA|NA|TRBJ1-5
CASSLQGNQPQHF
TGTGCCAGCAGCTTACAGGGCAATCAGCCCCAGCATTTT
>TRBV5-4|NA|TRBD2|TRBJ2-7
CASSPGTRGEQYF
TGTGCCAGCAGCCCCGGGACTAGGGGCGAGCAGTACTTC
>TRBV7-2|NA|TRBD2|TRBJ2-2
CASSFSGRTGELFF
TGTGCCAGCAGCTTTAGCGGGAGGACCGGGGAGCTGTTTTTT
>TRBV10-2|NA|TRBD1|TRBJ1-2
CASSDWTGADGYTF
TGCGCCAGCAGTGATTGGACAGGGGCTGATGGCTACACCTTC
>TRBV19|NA|TRBD1|TRBJ2-7
CASNAPGQTYEQYF
TGTGCCAGTAACGCCCCGGGACAGACCTACGAGCAGTACTTC
>TRBV5-1|once|TRBD2|TRBJ2-2
CASSLSVLAGNGDTGELFF
TGCGCCAGCAGCTTGTCTGTGCTAGCGGGAAATGGGGACACCGGGGAGCTGTTTTTT
>TRBV6-5|NA|NA|TRBJ1-1
CASSTQGGGRTEAFF
TGTGCCAGTTCAACCCAAGGGGGGGGAAGGACTGAAGCTTTCTTT
>TRBV5-5|few|NA|TRBJ2-7
CASSSTPTGRLPYEQYF
TGTGCCAGCAGTTCGACACCGACAGGCCGCCTGCCTTACGAGCAGTACTTC
>TRBV7-8|once|TRBD1|TRBJ2-2
CASSLAGTGGSGELFF
TGTGCCAGCAGCTTAGCGGGGACAGGGGGTTCCGGGGAGCTGTTTTTT
>TRBV7-2|few|NA|TRBJ1-5
CASSLLGGGLGQPQHF
TGTGCCAGCAGCTTACTCGGCGGGGGGCTGGGTCAGCCCCAGCATTTT
>TRBV5-1|NA|TRBD1|TRBJ2-7
CASSFDRGSYEQYF
TGCGCCAGCAGCTTTGACAGGGGTTCCTACGAGCAGTACTTC
>TRBV5-4|NA|TRBD1|TRBJ2-7
CASSPGTGIGEQYF
TGTGCCAGCAGCCCAGGGACAGGGATCGGCGAGCAGTACTTC
>TRBV28|once|TRBD1|TRBJ1-6
CASTRQGNNSPLHF
TGTGCCAGCACCCGACAGGGCAATAATTCACCCCTCCACTTT
>TRBV2|NA|NA|TRBJ1-2
CASSPVNYGYTF
TGTGCCAGCAGCCCTGTAAACTATGGCTACACCTTC
>TRBV6-6|once|NA|TRBJ1-3
CASSYGGVTGNTIYF
TGTGCCAGCAGTTACGGGGGGGTAACTGGAAACACCATATATTTT
>TRBV6-6|NA|NA|TRBJ1-2
CASSEGGGNGYTF
TGTGCCAGCTCGGAAGGGGGGGGAAATGGCTACACCTTC
>TRBV12-3/TRBV12-4|NA|NA|TRBJ1-1
CASSLLRGEAFF
TGTGCCAGCAGTTTACTCAGGGGTGAAGCTTTCTTT
>TRBV27|NA|TRBD1|TRBJ2-7
CASSLPKDRGFDEQYF
TGTGCCAGCAGCCTACCGAAGGACAGGGGATTCGACGAGCAGTACTTC
>TRBV4-1|NA|TRBD1|TRBJ1-2
CASSLAVDRGVGYTF
TGCGCCAGCAGCCTCGCGGTTGACAGGGGTGTTGGCTACACCTTC
>TRBV4-1|few|NA|TRBJ1-4
CASSQDSRRGAGEKLFF
TGCGCCAGCAGCCAAGATTCCCGCCGGGGGGCTGGTGAAAAACTGTTTTTT